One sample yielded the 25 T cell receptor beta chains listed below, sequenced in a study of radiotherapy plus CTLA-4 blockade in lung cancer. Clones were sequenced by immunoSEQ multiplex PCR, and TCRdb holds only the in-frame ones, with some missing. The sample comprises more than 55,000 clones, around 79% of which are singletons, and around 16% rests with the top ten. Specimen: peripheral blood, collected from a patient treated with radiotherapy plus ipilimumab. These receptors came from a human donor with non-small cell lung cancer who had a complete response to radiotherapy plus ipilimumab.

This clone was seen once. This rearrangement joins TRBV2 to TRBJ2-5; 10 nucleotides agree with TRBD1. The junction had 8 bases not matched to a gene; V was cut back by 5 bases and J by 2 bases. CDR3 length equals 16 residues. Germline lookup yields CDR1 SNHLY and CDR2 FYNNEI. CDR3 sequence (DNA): TGTGCCAGCAGTAAAGGACAGGGGGGATGGCAAGAGACCCAGTACTTC. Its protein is CASSKGQGGWQETQYF.

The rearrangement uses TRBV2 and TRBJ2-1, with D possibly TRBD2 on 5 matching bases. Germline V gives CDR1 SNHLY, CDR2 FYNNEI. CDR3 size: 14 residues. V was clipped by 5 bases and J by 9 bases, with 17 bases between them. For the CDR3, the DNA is TGTGCCAGCAGTCCGTTCGGGGTCACTTTTGAGCAGTTCTTC. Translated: CASSPFGVTFEQFF.

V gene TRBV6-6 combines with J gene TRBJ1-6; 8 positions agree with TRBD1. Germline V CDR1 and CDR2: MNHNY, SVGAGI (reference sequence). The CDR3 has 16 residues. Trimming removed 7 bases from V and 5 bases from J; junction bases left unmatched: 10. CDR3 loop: CASIKSGTGDNSPLHF. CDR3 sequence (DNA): TGTGCCAGCATCAAATCCGGGACAGGAGATAATTCACCCCTCCACTTT.

The CDR3 sequence: CASSSSGLAFYEQYF. DNA of the CDR3: TGTGCCAGCAGCTCATCGGGACTAGCCTTCTACGAGCAGTACTTC. The chain joins TRBV7-2 to TRBJ2-7, with 9 bases fitting TRBD2. The CDR3 totals 15 residues. The V and J ends lost 4 bases and 3 bases, in that order; junction bases with no gene match: 7. Germline CDR1 reads SGHTA; CDR2 reads FQGNSA.

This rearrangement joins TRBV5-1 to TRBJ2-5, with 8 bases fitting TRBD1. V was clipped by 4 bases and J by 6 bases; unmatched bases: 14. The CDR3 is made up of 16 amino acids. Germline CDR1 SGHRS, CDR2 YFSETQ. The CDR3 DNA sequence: TGCGCCAGCAGCCCCGAATCGGGCAGGGGGCAAAAGACCCAGTACTTC. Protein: CASSPESGRGQKTQYF.

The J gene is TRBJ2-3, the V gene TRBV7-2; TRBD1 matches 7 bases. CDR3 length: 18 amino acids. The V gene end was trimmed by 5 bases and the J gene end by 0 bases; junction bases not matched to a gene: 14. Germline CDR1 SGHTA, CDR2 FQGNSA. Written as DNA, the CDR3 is TGTGCCAGCAGCAGGACAGGAGTACCGATGACTAGCACAGATACGCAGTATTTT. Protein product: CASSRTGVPMTSTDTQYF.

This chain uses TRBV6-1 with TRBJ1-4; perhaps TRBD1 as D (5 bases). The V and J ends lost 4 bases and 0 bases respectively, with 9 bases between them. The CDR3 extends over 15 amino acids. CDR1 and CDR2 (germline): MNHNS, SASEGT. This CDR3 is CASSVQAATNEKLFF. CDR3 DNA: TGTGCCAGCAGTGTACAGGCGGCAACTAATGAAAAACTGTTTTTT.

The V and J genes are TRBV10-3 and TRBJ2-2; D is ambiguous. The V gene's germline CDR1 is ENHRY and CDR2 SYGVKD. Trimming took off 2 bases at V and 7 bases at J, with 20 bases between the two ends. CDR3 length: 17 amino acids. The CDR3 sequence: CAISEPSTTIGVGELFF. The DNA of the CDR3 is TGTGCCATCAGTGAGCCCTCTACTACCATCGGAGTCGGGGAGCTGTTTTTT.

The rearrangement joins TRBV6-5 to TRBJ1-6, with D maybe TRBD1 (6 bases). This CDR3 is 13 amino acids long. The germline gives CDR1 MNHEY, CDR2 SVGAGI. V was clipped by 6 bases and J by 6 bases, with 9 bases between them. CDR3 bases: TGTGCCAGCAGGACACAGGGTAATTCACCCCTCCACTTT. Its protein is CASRTQGNSPLHF.

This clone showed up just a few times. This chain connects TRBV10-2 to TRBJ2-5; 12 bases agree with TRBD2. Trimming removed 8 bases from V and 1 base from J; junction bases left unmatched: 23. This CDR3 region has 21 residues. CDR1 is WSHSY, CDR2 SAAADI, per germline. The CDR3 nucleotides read TGCGCCAGCCTAATGTGGGAAGGGGCTTTGGGACTAGCGGGCTCCCAAGAGACCCAGTACTTC. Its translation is CASLMWEGALGLAGSQETQYF.

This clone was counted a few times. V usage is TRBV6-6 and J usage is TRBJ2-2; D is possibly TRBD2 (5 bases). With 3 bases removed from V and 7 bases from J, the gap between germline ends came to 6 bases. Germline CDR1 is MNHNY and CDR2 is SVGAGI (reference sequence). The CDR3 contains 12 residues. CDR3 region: CASSYGGGELFF. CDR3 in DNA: TGTGCCAGCAGTTATGGAGGCGGGGAGCTGTTTTTT.

The CDR3 DNA is TGCGCCAGCAGCCAAAGGGGGACAGGGAACTCTGGAAACACCATATATTTT. Encoded protein: CASSQRGTGNSGNTIYF. The V gene is TRBV4-1, the J gene TRBJ1-3; the match to TRBD1 covers 9 bases. CDR1 MGHRA and CDR2 YSYEKL come from the germline V gene. The ends lost 2 bases at V and 0 bases at J; junction bases unmatched: 5. The CDR3 extends over 17 amino acids.

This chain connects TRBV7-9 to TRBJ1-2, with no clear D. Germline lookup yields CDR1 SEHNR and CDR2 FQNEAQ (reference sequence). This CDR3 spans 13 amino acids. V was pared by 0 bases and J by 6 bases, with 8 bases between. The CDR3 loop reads CASSLANRDGYTF. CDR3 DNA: TGTGCCAGCAGCTTAGCAAACAGAGATGGCTACACCTTC.

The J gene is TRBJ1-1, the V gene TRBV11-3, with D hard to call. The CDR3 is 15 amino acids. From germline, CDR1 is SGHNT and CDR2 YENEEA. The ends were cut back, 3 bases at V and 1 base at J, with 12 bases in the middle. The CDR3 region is CASSLGGRKNTEAFF. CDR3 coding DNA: TGTGCCAGCAGCTTGGGTGGGAGGAAGAACACTGAAGCTTTCTTT.

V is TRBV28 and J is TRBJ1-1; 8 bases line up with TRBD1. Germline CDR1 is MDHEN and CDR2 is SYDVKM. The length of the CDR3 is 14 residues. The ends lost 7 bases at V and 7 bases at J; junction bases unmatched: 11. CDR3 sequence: CASTAPWDRSEAFF. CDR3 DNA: TGTGCCAGCACCGCCCCGTGGGACAGGAGTGAAGCTTTCTTT.

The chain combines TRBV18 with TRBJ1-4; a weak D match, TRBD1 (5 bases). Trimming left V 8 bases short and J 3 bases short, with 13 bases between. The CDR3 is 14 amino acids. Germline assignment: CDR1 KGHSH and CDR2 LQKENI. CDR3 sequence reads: CASNLDRANEKLFF. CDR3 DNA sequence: TGTGCCAGCAACCTCGACAGAGCTAATGAAAAACTGTTTTTT.

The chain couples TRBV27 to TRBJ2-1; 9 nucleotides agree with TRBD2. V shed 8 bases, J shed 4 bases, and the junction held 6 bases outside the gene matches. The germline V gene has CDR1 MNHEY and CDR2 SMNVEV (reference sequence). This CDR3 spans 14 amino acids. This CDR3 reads CASHSGSRYNEQFF. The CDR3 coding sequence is TGTGCCAGCCATAGCGGGAGTAGGTACAATGAGCAGTTCTTC.

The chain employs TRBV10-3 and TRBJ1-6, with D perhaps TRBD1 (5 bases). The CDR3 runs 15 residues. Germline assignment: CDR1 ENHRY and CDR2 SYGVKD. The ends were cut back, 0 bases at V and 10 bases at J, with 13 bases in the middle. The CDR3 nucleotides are TGTGCCATCAGTGAGTCGACCAGGGAGGGCTCACCCCTCCACTTT. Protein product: CAISESTREGSPLHF.

CDR3 residues: CASSTGQENYGYTF. CDR3 DNA: TGTGCCAGCAGCACAGGACAGGAAAACTATGGCTACACCTTC. This rearrangement joins TRBV7-2 to TRBJ1-2, with 7 bases identical to TRBD1. This CDR3 has 14 amino acids. The J segment lost 2 bases and the V segment lost 5 bases, leaving 5 bases of the junction unmatched. Germline CDR1 reads SGHTA; CDR2 reads FQGNSA. The whole variable domain, filled in from reference TRBV7-2 and TRBJ1-2, reads GAGVSQSPSNKVTEKGKDVELRCDPISGHTALYWYRQSLGQGLEFLIYFQGNSAPDKSGLPSDRFSAERTGGSVSTLTIQRTQQEDSAVYLCASSTGQENYGYTFGSGTRLTVV.

CDR3 DNA: TGTGCCAGCAGTTTCCGGCAGGGGCGCAATCAGCCCCAGCATTTT. As protein: CASSFRQGRNQPQHF. V gene TRBV28 combines with J gene TRBJ1-5, with D perhaps matching TRBD1 (6 bases). V lost 3 bases to trimming and J lost 2 bases, with 11 bases between them. The germline gives CDR1 MDHEN, CDR2 SYDVKM. CDR3 size: 15 residues.

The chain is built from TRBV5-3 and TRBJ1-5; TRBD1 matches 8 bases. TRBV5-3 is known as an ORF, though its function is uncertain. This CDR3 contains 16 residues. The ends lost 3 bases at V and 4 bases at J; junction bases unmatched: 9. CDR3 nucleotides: TGTGCCAGAAGCTGCCCTCTTGGACAGGGTAATCAGCCCCAGCATTTT. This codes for CARSCPLGQGNQPQHF.

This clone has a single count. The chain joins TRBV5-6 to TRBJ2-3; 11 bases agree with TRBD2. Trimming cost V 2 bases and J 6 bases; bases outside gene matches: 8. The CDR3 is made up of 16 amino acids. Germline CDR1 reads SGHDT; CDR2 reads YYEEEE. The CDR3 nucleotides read TGTGCCAGCAGCTTAGGGACTAGCGGAGGTTGGGATACGCAGTATTTT. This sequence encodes CASSLGTSGGWDTQYF. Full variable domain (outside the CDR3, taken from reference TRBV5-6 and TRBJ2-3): DAGVTQSPTHLIKTRGQQVTLRCSPKSGHDTVSWYQQALGQGPQFIFQYYEEEERQRGNFPDRFSGHQFPNYSSELNVNALLLGDSALYLCASSLGTSGGWDTQYFGPGTRLTVL.

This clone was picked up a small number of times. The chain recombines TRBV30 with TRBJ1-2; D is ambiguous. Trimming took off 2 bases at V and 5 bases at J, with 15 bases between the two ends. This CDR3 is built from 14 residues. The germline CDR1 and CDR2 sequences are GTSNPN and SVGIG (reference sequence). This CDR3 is CAWSLERSLYGYTF. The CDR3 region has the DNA TGTGCCTGGAGTCTGGAGAGGAGTCTATATGGCTACACCTTC.

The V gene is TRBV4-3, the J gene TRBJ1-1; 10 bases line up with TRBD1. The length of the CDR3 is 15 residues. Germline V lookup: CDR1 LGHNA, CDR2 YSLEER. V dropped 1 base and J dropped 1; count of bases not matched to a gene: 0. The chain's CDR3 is CASSQGDRGNTEAFF. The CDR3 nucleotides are TGCGCCAGCAGCCAAGGGGACAGGGGGAACACTGAAGCTTTCTTT.

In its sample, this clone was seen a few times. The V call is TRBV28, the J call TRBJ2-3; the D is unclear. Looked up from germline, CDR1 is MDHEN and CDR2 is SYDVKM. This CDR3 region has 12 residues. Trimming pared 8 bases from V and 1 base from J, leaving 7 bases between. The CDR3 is CASPPGTDTQYF. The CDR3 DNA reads TGTGCCAGCCCCCCGGGCACAGATACGCAGTATTTT.